Included here is one T cell receptor (beta chain) sequence, with context. This sample is part of a study of CD8 T cells in Susac syndrome. The RNA, about 0.5 to 1 ug, was put through reverse transcription using random hexamers. Amplification of the TCR beta CDR3 was carried out by immunoSEQ multiplex PCR, which spanned a total of 54 Vbeta and 13 Jbeta segments. MiXCR, applied by TCRdb to the immunoSEQ multiplex PCR reads, yields one record per CDR3 protein. The repertoire has roughly 200,000 distinct CDR3 sequences, 90% to 95% of them found once; the top ten carry less than 0.11%. V lost 5 bases to trimming and J lost 1 base, with 13 bases between them. This CDR3 spans 15 amino acids. The V gene's germline CDR1 is MNHEY and CDR2 SMNVEV (reference sequence). TCR beta was sequenced from blood CD8+ and CD4+ T cells. Healthy donors constituted the control group, matched for age and sex.

Sequencing was done on a sample of CD4+ T cells from PBMCs. The V gene is TRBV27, the J gene TRBJ2-3; D call uncertain. The clonotype originates from a human donor in good health. The CDR3 nucleotides are TGTGCCAGCAGTCCCTGGGAAGACCGCACAGATACGCAGTATTTT. Residues: CASSPWEDRTDTQYF.